A few counts support the clone carrying this T cell receptor beta chain. Its antigen is not identified. The sample is drawn from a study of beta chain features in type 1 diabetes. Study details: Sorted cells examined across all samples numbered 107,917,701. Whole-study results and caveats: A pattern of fewer insertions and more deletions at VDJ junctions was seen in type 1 diabetes patients.

The germline V gene has CDR1 SGHDN and CDR2 FVKESK. The CDR3 totals 14 residues. V was clipped by 5 bases and J by 3 bases, with 14 bases between them. Expressed TCRB transcripts were sequenced because the isolated RNA had all been reverse transcribed beforehand. Repertoires were generated with immunoSEQ multiplex PCR, while TCRdb's copy carries only in-frame clones and drops some. The sample yields fewer than 900,000 clones, under 20% seen once. This chain connects TRBV14 to TRBJ2-7, with D perhaps TRBD1 (6 bases). The sample consisted of naive CD4+ T cells from blood. The sequence derives from a woman younger than 35 in good health. The CDR3 DNA sequence: TGTGCCAGCAGCAAATCGAGGGGGAACTACGAGCAGTACTTC. Protein product: CASSKSRGNYEQYF.